A selection of T cell receptor beta chains follows, all from one sample in a study of T cell responses to AZD1222 COVID-19 vaccine. TCRdb's table, derived via immunoSEQ multiplex PCR, lists solely in-frame clones and lacks some. The sample records some 86,000 clones, around 73% being singletons. Material: peripheral blood, obtained on day 0 of AZD1222 vaccination. These receptors were collected from an adult in good health. The CDR3 runs from the conserved cysteine through the conserved F or W. D genes are given only for firm matches. Rows may omit the clone size; those that give it use once, few, many or a size class.

V gene	clone size	D gene	J gene	CDR3 protein	CDR3 DNA
TRBV7-2	-	-	TRBJ2-7	CASSKQRGGMWYEQYF	TGTGCCAGCAGTAAACAGAGGGGCGGGATGTGGTACGAGCAGTACTTC
TRBV5-1	-	-	TRBJ1-1	CASSPGGGSEAFF	TGCGCCAGCAGCCCCGGGGGGGGCTCTGAAGCTTTCTTT
TRBV5-8	-	TRBD1	TRBJ2-1	CASSRTGISYNEQFF	TGTGCCAGCAGCAGGACAGGGATCTCCTACAATGAGCAGTTCTTC
TRBV7-9	many	-	TRBJ1-1	CASSPFGQMNTEAFF	TGTGCCAGCAGCCCGTTCGGACAAATGAACACTGAAGCTTTCTTT
TRBV20-1	-	-	TRBJ2-7	CSARQNYEQYF	TGCAGTGCTAGACAAAACTACGAGCAGTACTTC
TRBV28	-	-	TRBJ1-5	CATTPGTNNQPQHF	TGTGCCACTACCCCAGGGACCAACAATCAGCCCCAGCATTTT
TRBV3-1/TRBV3-2	-	TRBD2	TRBJ2-1	CASSAYSGSGNEQFF	TGTGCCAGCAGCGCGTATAGCGGGAGCGGGAATGAGCAGTTCTTC
TRBV6-5	-	-	TRBJ1-1	CASSYQRNTEAFF	TGTGCCAGCAGTTACCAGAGGAACACTGAAGCTTTCTTT
TRBV10-3	-	-	TRBJ2-1	CAISEQIGRTYNEQFF	TGTGCCATCAGTGAACAGATCGGAAGAACCTACAATGAGCAGTTCTTC
TRBV7-2	-	-	TRBJ2-7	CASSLRRDYEQYF	TGTGCCAGCAGCTTAAGGAGAGACTACGAGCAGTACTTC
TRBV5-4	-	TRBD2	TRBJ2-3	CASSPAGVGTDTQYF	TGTGCCAGCAGCCCTGCGGGAGTAGGCACAGATACGCAGTATTTT
TRBV3-1/TRBV3-2	-	-	TRBJ2-4	CASSLHDRAKNIQYF	TGTGCCAGCAGCCTTCACGACAGGGCCAAAAACATTCAGTACTTC
TRBV2	once	-	TRBJ1-5	CASQGGGVNQPQHF	TGTGCCAGCCAAGGGGGAGGCGTTAATCAGCCCCAGCATTTT
TRBV9	-	-	TRBJ1-4	CASSSQGTPGEKLFF	TGTGCCAGCAGCTCACAAGGGACGCCGGGTGAAAAACTGTTTTTT
TRBV7-8	few	-	TRBJ2-5	CASSPPPIGRLETQYF	TGTGCCAGCAGCCCACCCCCTATTGGGAGGTTAGAGACCCAGTACTTC
TRBV5-1	-	TRBD2	TRBJ2-1	CASSTLAGTFNEQFF	TGCGCCAGCAGCACTCTAGCGGGAACTTTCAATGAGCAGTTCTTC
TRBV18	medium-sized	TRBD1	TRBJ1-4	CASSQVQGRNEKLFF	TGTGCCAGCTCACAGGTACAGGGGAGGAATGAAAAACTGTTTTTT
TRBV9	-	-	TRBJ2-1	CASSRMINSYNEQFF	TGTGCCAGCTCTCGAATGATCAATTCCTACAATGAGCAGTTCTTC
TRBV11-2	-	TRBD1	TRBJ2-7	CASSQQGFEQYF	TGTGCCAGCAGCCAACAGGGGTTCGAGCAGTACTTC
TRBV18	-	-	TRBJ1-3	CASSPGASSGNTIYF	TGTGCCAGCTCACCAGGGGCGAGCTCTGGAAACACCATATATTTT
TRBV7-2	once	-	TRBJ2-1	CASSLYWRLYSGNEQFF	TGTGCCAGCAGCTTATATTGGCGTCTCTACTCGGGTAATGAGCAGTTCTTC
TRBV13	few	-	TRBJ1-2	CASSSTRGNYGYTF	TGTGCCAGCAGCTCTACCAGGGGTAACTATGGCTACACCTTC
TRBV28	-	-	TRBJ1-2	CATYLTAYGYTF	TGTGCCACCTATTTGACAGCCTATGGCTACACCTTC
TRBV24-1	-	-	TRBJ2-3	CATSDLQKSSDTQYF	TGTGCCACCAGTGATTTGCAAAAGTCCTCAGATACGCAGTATTTT
TRBV2	-	TRBD1	TRBJ1-2	CASSLPGTGHYGYTF	TGTGCCAGCAGCCTTCCCGGGACAGGGCATTATGGCTACACCTTC
TRBV9	-	TRBD2	TRBJ2-3	CASSVEIPGGEGVDTQYF	TGTGCCAGCAGCGTAGAAATCCCGGGAGGGGAAGGTGTAGATACGCAGTATTTT
TRBV19	-	TRBD2	TRBJ2-7	CASSAGALARPFSYEQYF	TGTGCCAGTAGTGCTGGGGCACTAGCGAGACCCTTCTCCTACGAGCAGTACTTC
TRBV9	-	TRBD2	TRBJ2-1	CASSVGLAGYNEQFF	TGTGCCAGCAGCGTAGGACTAGCGGGGTACAATGAGCAGTTCTTC
TRBV6-5	-	-	TRBJ1-1	CASSYEVTALNTEAFF	TGTGCCAGCAGTTACGAGGTGACAGCCTTGAACACTGAAGCTTTCTTT
TRBV4-3	-	TRBD2	TRBJ2-1	CASSQDRIAGAAYNEQFF	TGCGCCAGCAGCCAAGATCGGATAGCGGGAGCGGCCTACAATGAGCAGTTCTTC
TRBV30	-	TRBD2	TRBJ2-7	CAWSVGLEDEQYF	TGTGCCTGGAGTGTGGGACTAGAGGACGAGCAGTACTTC
TRBV5-1	-	-	TRBJ2-3	CASSLPGGSGTDTQYF	TGCGCCAGCAGCCTCCCGGGGGGCAGTGGCACAGATACGCAGTATTTT
TRBV18	-	TRBD1	TRBJ2-7	CASSPLGTGSIEQYF	TGTGCCAGCTCACCACTCGGGACAGGGTCCATCGAGCAGTACTTC
TRBV6-2/TRBV6-3	-	TRBD1	TRBJ2-1	CASSYGTGGLMFNEQFF	TGTGCCAGCAGTTATGGGACAGGGGGCTTGATGTTCAATGAGCAGTTCTTC
TRBV6-5	-	-	TRBJ1-3	CASRNRQVGGNTIYF	TGTGCCAGCAGAAATAGACAGGTTGGAGGAAACACCATATATTTT
TRBV28	-	-	TRBJ2-3	CASSLRDTQYF	TGTGCCAGCAGTTTACGGGATACGCAGTATTTT
TRBV6-5	-	TRBD1	TRBJ1-2	CASSYSTGGGGYGYTF	TGTGCCAGCAGTTACTCGACAGGGGGCGGGGGCTATGGCTACACCTTC
TRBV5-1	-	TRBD2	TRBJ2-3	CAAATSGGDTQYF	TGCGCCGCCGCGACTAGCGGGGGAGATACGCAGTATTTT
TRBV6-5	-	TRBD2	TRBJ2-5	CASSYSGTSGQETQYF	TGTGCCAGCAGTTACTCGGGGACTAGCGGCCAAGAGACCCAGTACTTC
TRBV24-1	once	-	TRBJ2-3	CATSDPTIPGAGDTQYF	TGTGCCACCAGTGATCCTACAATTCCAGGGGCGGGGGATACGCAGTATTTT
TRBV2	-	-	TRBJ1-3	CASSLRAVAGNTIYF	TGTGCCAGCAGCCTTCGGGCTGTGGCTGGAAACACCATATATTTT
TRBV6-5	-	TRBD1	TRBJ2-4	CASTGTGNIQYF	TGTGCCAGCACCGGGACAGGAAACATTCAGTACTTC
TRBV18	-	TRBD2	TRBJ2-1	CASSASTSRNDNEQFF	TGTGCCAGCTCAGCCTCGACTAGCAGGAACGACAATGAGCAGTTCTTC
TRBV18	few	-	TRBJ2-1	CASSPRQLGTRNEQFF	TGTGCCAGCTCACCCCGACAGCTTGGGACACGCAATGAGCAGTTCTTC
TRBV7-9	-	TRBD2	TRBJ2-1	CAPQREGILVHNEQFF	TGTGCCCCCCAACGGGAGGGGATCTTAGTCCACAATGAGCAGTTCTTC
TRBV28	-	TRBD2	TRBJ2-5	CASSRTSRYQETQYF	TGTGCCAGCAGTCGGACTAGCAGGTACCAAGAGACCCAGTACTTC
TRBV7-8	few	-	TRBJ2-1	CASSPTRASQFF	TGTGCCAGCAGCCCAACCCGGGCCTCTCAGTTCTTC
TRBV7-9	-	-	TRBJ2-3	CASSLVAGLGPYAQYF	TGTGCCAGCAGCTTAGTTGCAGGGCTGGGGCCATACGCGCAGTATTTT
TRBV9	-	-	TRBJ2-7	CASSPWPTRVSLQYF	TGTGCCAGCAGCCCGTGGCCTACGAGGGTTAGTTTACAGTACTTC
TRBV7-9	few	TRBD2	TRBJ2-1	CASSLVSGGYNEQFF	TGTGCCAGCAGCTTAGTTAGCGGGGGCTACAATGAGCAGTTCTTC
TRBV6-5	-	-	TRBJ1-2	CASTLRRGGSGYTF	TGTGCCAGCACCCTCAGACGGGGGGGCTCTGGCTACACCTTC
TRBV3-1/TRBV3-2	-	-	TRBJ2-5	CASSPGAGTQETQYF	TGTGCCAGCAGCCCCGGAGCCGGGACTCAAGAGACCCAGTACTTC
TRBV3-1/TRBV3-2	-	-	TRBJ1-5	CASSQGNQPQHF	TGTGCCAGCAGCCAAGGGAATCAGCCCCAGCATTTT
TRBV5-1	-	TRBD2	TRBJ2-5	CASSLLAGEETQYF	TGCGCCAGCAGCTTGCTAGCGGGAGAAGAGACCCAGTACTTC
TRBV30	-	TRBD1	TRBJ2-7	CAWIGQVSYEQYF	TGTGCCTGGATCGGACAGGTCTCCTACGAGCAGTACTTC
TRBV2	-	TRBD2	TRBJ2-5	CATALAEETQYF	TGTGCCACCGCACTAGCGGAAGAGACCCAGTACTTC
TRBV30	-	TRBD2	TRBJ2-7	CAWSPPPRLAQTYEQYF	TGTGCCTGGAGCCCCCCCCCACGACTAGCGCAAACGTACGAGCAGTACTTC
TRBV2	-	TRBD1	TRBJ2-5	CASSGTGGLETQYF	TGTGCCAGCAGTGGGACAGGGGGCTTGGAGACCCAGTACTTC
TRBV5-8	-	-	TRBJ2-6	CASTPRGDGANVLTF	TGTGCCAGCACCCCTAGGGGAGATGGGGCCAACGTCCTGACTTTC
TRBV5-1	few	TRBD2	TRBJ2-1	CASSRASGSEWWNEQFF	TGCGCCAGCTCTCGGGCTAGCGGGAGTGAGTGGTGGAATGAGCAGTTCTTC